The source of this T cell receptor (beta chain) is a study of cytomegalovirus exposure and HLA in healthy donors. The V gene's germline CDR1 is SGHTA and CDR2 FQGTGA. The CDR3 consists of 21 residues. V lost 4 bases to trimming and J lost 0 bases; unmatched junction nucleotides: 19. Data came from immunoSEQ multiplex PCR; TCRdb stores just in-frame clones and leaves some out. Counted here are 300,000 to 400,000 clones, 80% to 90% occurring once; the ten biggest clones make up roughly 0.83%. This clone was counted once. Its antigen is unknown. Study-wide results and limits: Rarity held for most TCR sequences, but there were some public TCRs that occurred in many donors. There were 150 or so TCR beta chains listed as cytomegalovirus-associated.

The clonotype comes from a young woman in good health and CMV-seronegative. The V gene is TRBV7-3, the J gene TRBJ2-1; 9 bases align to TRBD2. What was sequenced was PBMCs. CDR3 sequence: CASSSPRRRLAGTSSYNEQFF. The CDR3 region has the DNA TGTGCCAGCAGCTCACCAAGACGGCGTCTAGCGGGGACGAGCTCCTACAATGAGCAGTTCTTC.